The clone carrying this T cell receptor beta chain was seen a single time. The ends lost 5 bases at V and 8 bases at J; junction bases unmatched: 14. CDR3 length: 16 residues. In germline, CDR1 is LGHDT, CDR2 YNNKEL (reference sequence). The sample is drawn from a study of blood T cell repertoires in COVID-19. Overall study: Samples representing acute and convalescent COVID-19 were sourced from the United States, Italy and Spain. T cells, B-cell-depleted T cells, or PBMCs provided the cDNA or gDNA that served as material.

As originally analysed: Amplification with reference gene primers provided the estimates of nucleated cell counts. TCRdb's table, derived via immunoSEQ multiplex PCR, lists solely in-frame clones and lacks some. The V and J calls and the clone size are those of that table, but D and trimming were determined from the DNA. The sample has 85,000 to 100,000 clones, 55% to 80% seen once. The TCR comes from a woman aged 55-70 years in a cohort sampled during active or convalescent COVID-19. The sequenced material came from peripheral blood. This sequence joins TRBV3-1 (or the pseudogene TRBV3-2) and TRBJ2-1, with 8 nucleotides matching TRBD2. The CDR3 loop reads CASSTGGAGAADEQFF. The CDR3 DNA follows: TGTGCCAGCAGCACGGGGGGAGCGGGGGCCGCCGATGAGCAGTTCTTC.